The rows below give T cell receptor beta chains drawn from one sample of a study of blood T cells in healthy people across ages. TCRdb re-analysed the 5' RACE reads in MiXCR, keeping a single row per CDR3 protein. Of 980,000 or so distinct CDR3 sequences listed, under 50% are singletons. The specimen was blood. The origin of the receptors is a man between 25 and 39 years old in good health. Each CDR3 is given with its conserved first and last residue. The D gene is left open where the match is weak. Size values are once, few and many counts, or a class for expanded clones, and some rows have none.

D	size	V	J	CDR3	DNA
NA	NA	TRBV18	TRBJ1-2	CASSPTGLGDGYTF	TGTGCCAGCTCACCAACAGGGCTTGGCGATGGCTACACCTTC
TRBD1	few	TRBV20-1	TRBJ1-6	CSPGQGGSPLHF	TGCAGTCCGGGACAGGGTGGTTCACCCCTCCACTTT
NA	NA	TRBV28	TRBJ1-2	CASSFSSSGGYTF	TGTGCCAGCAGTTTTTCCTCGTCTGGAGGCTACACCTTC
TRBD1	NA	TRBV4-1	TRBJ1-2	CASSQDQNRGGYGYTF	TGCGCCAGCAGCCAAGATCAGAACAGGGGGGGCTATGGCTACACCTTC
NA	NA	TRBV5-1	TRBJ2-6	CASSPHFSGANVLTF	TGCGCCAGCAGCCCGCATTTTTCTGGGGCCAACGTCCTGACTTTC
NA	NA	TRBV27	TRBJ1-2	CASSVDGSCGYTF	TGTGCCAGCAGTGTCGACGGATCCTGTGGCTACACCTTC
TRBD2	NA	TRBV6-2/TRBV6-3	TRBJ2-1	CASKGSGVNEQFF	TGTGCCAGCAAAGGAAGCGGGGTCAATGAGCAGTTCTTC
TRBD2	NA	TRBV20-1	TRBJ2-4	CSARDPYSGGTRNIQYF	TGCAGTGCTAGAGATCCGTACTCGGGCGGGACTAGAAACATTCAGTACTTC
NA	NA	TRBV20-1	TRBJ2-5	CSARRPGALQETQYF	TGCAGTGCTAGAAGACCGGGGGCCCTCCAAGAGACCCAGTACTTC
TRBD1	NA	TRBV5-8	TRBJ2-1	CASSYRQGSYNEQFF	TGTGCCAGCAGTTATAGACAGGGCTCCTACAATGAGCAGTTCTTC
NA	NA	TRBV9	TRBJ2-3	CASSVDVGGTDTQYF	TGTGCCAGCAGCGTAGACGTGGGAGGCACAGATACGCAGTATTTT
NA	NA	TRBV12-3/TRBV12-4	TRBJ1-2	CASSLVGSAGYTF	TGTGCCAGCAGTTTGGTGGGTTCGGCTGGCTACACCTTC
NA	NA	TRBV20-1	TRBJ2-7	CSARDAGTGSYEQYF	TGCAGTGCTAGAGATGCCGGGACGGGCTCCTACGAGCAGTACTTC
TRBD1	NA	TRBV6-2/TRBV6-3	TRBJ2-7	CASSWGQGASEQYF	TGTGCCAGCAGTTGGGGACAGGGGGCCAGCGAGCAGTACTTC
NA	NA	TRBV27	TRBJ1-1	CASTGTTNTEAFF	TGTGCCAGCACGGGCACTACGAACACTGAAGCTTTCTTT
TRBD1	many	TRBV7-2	TRBJ2-7	CASSSGTGYYEQYF	TGTGCCAGCAGTTCCGGGACAGGCTACTACGAGCAGTACTTC
TRBD2	once	TRBV20-1	TRBJ2-7	CSAGGWGGYEQYF	TGCAGTGCTGGGGGTTGGGGGGGCTACGAGCAGTACTTC
TRBD1	few	TRBV2	TRBJ1-2	CASRRDRGTNYGYTF	TGTGCCAGTCGCCGGGACAGGGGGACTAACTATGGCTACACCTTC
NA	NA	TRBV7-2	TRBJ2-7	CASSLEVGITYEQYF	TGTGCCAGCAGCTTAGAAGTAGGTATCACCTACGAGCAGTACTTC
NA	NA	TRBV7-9	TRBJ2-5	CASSLLASYQETQYF	TGTGCCAGCAGCTTATTAGCGTCGTACCAAGAGACCCAGTACTTC
NA	NA	TRBV20-1	TRBJ2-7	CSAREFAGPYEQYF	TGCAGTGCTAGAGAATTCGCGGGCCCCTACGAGCAGTACTTC
NA	few	TRBV12-3/TRBV12-4	TRBJ2-7	CASSFSGGYYEQYF	TGTGCCAGCAGTTTCAGTGGGGGGTACTACGAGCAGTACTTC
TRBD1	NA	TRBV7-9	TRBJ1-2	CASSLTGDVDGYTF	TGTGCCAGCAGCTTGACAGGGGACGTCGATGGCTACACCTTC